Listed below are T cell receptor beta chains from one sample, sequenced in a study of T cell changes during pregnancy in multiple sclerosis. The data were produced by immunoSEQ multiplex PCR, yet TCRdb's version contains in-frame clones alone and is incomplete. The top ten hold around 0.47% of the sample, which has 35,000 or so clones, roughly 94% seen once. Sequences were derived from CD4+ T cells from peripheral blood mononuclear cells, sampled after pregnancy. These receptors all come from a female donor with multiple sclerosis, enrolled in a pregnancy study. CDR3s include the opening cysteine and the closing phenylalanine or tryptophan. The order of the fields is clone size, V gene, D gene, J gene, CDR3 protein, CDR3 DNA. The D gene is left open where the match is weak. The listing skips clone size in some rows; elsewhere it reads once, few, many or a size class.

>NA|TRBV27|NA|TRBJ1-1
CASSLTGRTEAFF
TGTGCCAGCAGTTTAACGGGGAGGACTGAAGCTTTCTTT
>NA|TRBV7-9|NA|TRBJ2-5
CASSLHGGALTETQYF
TGTGCCAGCAGCTTACATGGGGGGGCGCTGACGGAGACCCAGTACTTC
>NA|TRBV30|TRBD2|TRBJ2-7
CALRRTSGTYEQYF
TGTGCCCTGAGGCGGACTAGCGGGACCTACGAGCAGTACTTC
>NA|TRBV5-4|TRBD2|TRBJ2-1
CASSLPSFLRGGRNEQFF
TGTGCCAGCAGCTTGCCTTCCTTCCTGCGGGGGGGCCGCAATGAGCAGTTCTTC
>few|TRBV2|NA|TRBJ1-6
CASCRTDLNSPLHF
TGTGCCAGCTGCCGAACAGACCTTAATTCACCCCTCCACTTT
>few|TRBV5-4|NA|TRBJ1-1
CASSLQGAPNTEAFF
TGTGCCAGCAGCTTGCAAGGGGCGCCGAACACTGAAGCTTTCTTT
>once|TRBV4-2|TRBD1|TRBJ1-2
CASSQETDRVQNGYTF
TGTGCCAGCAGCCAGGAGACGGACAGGGTTCAGAATGGCTACACCTTC
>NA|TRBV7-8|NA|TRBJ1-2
CASSATANYGYTF
TGTGCCAGCAGCGCGACAGCTAACTATGGCTACACCTTC
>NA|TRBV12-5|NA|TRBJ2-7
CASGRNRGLEGSYEQYF
TGTGCTAGTGGACGAAATAGGGGACTCGAGGGATCCTACGAGCAGTACTTC
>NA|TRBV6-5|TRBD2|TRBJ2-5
CASSSRLAPGETQYF
TGTGCCAGCAGCTCCAGACTAGCGCCAGGGGAGACCCAGTACTTC
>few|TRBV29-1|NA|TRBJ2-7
CSVELDYEQYF
TGCAGCGTTGAATTGGACTACGAGCAGTACTTC
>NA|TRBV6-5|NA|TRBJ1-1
CASSQFRGSNTEAFF
TGTGCCAGCAGCCAATTCCGAGGATCCAACACTGAAGCTTTCTTT
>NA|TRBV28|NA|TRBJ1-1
CASRRTVNTEAFF
TGTGCCAGCAGACGGACAGTGAACACTGAAGCTTTCTTT
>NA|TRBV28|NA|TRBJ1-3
CASNPSGRISGNTIYF
TGTGCCAGCAATCCGAGTGGGAGGATCTCTGGAAACACCATATATTTT
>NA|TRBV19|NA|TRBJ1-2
CASSIRGIGGYTF
TGTGCCAGTAGCATACGGGGGATTGGTGGCTACACCTTC
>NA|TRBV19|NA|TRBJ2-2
CASSLRGQNTGELFF
TGTGCCAGTAGTCTCCGGGGACAGAACACCGGGGAGCTGTTTTTT
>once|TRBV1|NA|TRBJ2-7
CTSSQDLATSPYEQYF
TGCACCAGCAGCCAAGATCTTGCGACTAGTCCCTACGAGCAGTACTTC
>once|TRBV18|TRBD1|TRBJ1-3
CASSPRDRGLISFSGNTIYF
TGTGCCAGCTCACCCCGGGACAGGGGGCTTATCTCCTTCTCTGGAAACACCATATATTTT
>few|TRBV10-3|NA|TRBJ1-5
CAISESGRSTPQHF
TGTGCCATCAGTGAGTCTGGCAGATCAACGCCCCAGCATTTT
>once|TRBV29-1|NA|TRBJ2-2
CSVGGTYTGELFF
TGCAGCGTTGGGGGGACTTACACCGGGGAGCTGTTTTTT
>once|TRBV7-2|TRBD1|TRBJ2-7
CASSFTGTVFRSLDEQYF
TGTGCCAGCAGCTTTACCGGGACAGTCTTCCGGTCCCTCGACGAGCAGTACTTC
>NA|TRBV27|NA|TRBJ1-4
CASSRTMEGEKLFF
TGTGCCAGCAGTCGAACTATGGAGGGTGAAAAACTGTTTTTT
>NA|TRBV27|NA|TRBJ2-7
CASRDSSYEQYF
TGTGCCAGCAGGGACAGCTCCTACGAGCAGTACTTC
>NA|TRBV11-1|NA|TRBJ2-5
CASSSAGRETQYF
TGTGCCAGCAGCTCCGCGGGGCGGGAGACCCAGTACTTC
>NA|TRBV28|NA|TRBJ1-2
CASSLRVHGYTF
TGTGCCAGCAGTTTACGCGTTCATGGCTACACCTTC
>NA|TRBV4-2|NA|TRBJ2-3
CASSQERFGTDTQYF
TGTGCCAGCAGCCAAGAGCGTTTTGGCACAGATACGCAGTATTTT
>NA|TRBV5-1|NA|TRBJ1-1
CATATGGNTEAFF
TGCGCCACCGCCACGGGGGGGAACACTGAAGCTTTCTTT
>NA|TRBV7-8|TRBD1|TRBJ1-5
CASSPYQGGRDQPQHF
TGTGCCAGCAGCCCATATCAGGGGGGCCGGGATCAGCCCCAGCATTTT
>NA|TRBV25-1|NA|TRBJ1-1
CASRNSGTEAFF
TGTGCCAGCAGAAACAGTGGCACTGAAGCTTTCTTT
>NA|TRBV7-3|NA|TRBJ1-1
CASRSDGFLGEAFF
TGTGCCAGCAGGTCAGACGGATTCCTCGGGGAAGCTTTCTTT
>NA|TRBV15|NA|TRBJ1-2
CATSRDSGRWGYTF
TGTGCCACCAGCAGAGATTCCGGTCGGTGGGGCTACACCTTC
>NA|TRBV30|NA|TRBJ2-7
CAWSVRVEQYF
TGTGCCTGGAGTGTACGGGTCGAGCAGTACTTC
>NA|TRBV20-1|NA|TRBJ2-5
CSARGAETQYF
TGCAGTGCTAGAGGGGCGGAGACCCAGTACTTC
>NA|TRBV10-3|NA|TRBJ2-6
CAISLDRASGANVLTF
TGTGCCATCAGTTTAGACAGAGCCTCTGGGGCCAACGTCCTGACTTTC
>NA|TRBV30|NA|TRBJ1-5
CAWSFSHNQPQHF
TGTGCCTGGAGTTTTAGTCACAATCAGCCCCAGCATTTT